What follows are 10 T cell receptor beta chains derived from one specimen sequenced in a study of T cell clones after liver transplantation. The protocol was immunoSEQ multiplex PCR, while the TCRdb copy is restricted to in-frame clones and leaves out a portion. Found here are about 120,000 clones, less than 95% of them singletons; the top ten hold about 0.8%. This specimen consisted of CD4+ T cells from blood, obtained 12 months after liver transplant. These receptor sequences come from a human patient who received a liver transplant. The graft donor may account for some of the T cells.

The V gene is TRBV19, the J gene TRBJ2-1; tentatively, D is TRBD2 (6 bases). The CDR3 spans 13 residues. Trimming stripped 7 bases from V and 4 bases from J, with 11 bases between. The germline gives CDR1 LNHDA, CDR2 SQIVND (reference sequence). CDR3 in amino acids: CASNAGHYNEQFF. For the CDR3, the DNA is TGTGCCAGTAACGCGGGGCATTACAATGAGCAGTTCTTC.

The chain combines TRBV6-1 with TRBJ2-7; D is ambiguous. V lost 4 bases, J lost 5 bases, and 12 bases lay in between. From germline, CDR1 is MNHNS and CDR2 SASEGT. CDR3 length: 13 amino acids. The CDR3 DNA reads TGTGCCAGCAGTGTCGCGGTCTGGAACGAGCAGTACTTC. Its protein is CASSVAVWNEQYF.

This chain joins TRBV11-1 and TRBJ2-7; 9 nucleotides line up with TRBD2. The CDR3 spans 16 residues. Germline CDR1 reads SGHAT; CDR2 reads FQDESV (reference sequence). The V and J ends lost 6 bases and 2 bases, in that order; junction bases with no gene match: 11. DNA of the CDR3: TGTGCCAGCAGACCTCAGCCGGGACTAGCCACCTACGAGCAGTACTTC. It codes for CASRPQPGLATYEQYF. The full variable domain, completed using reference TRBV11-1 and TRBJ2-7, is EAEVAQSPRYKITEKSQAVAFWCDPISGHATLYWYRQILGQGPELLVQFQDESVVDDSQLPKDRFSAERLKGVDSTLKIQPAELGDSAMYLCASRPQPGLATYEQYFGPGTRLTVT.

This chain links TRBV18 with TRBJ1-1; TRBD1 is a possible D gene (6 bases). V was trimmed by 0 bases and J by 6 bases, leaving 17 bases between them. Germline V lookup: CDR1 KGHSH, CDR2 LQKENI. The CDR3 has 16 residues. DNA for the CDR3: TGTGCCAGCTCACCACCGGCAGGGGAGGTTGTCGCTGAAGCTTTCTTT. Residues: CASSPPAGEVVAEAFF.

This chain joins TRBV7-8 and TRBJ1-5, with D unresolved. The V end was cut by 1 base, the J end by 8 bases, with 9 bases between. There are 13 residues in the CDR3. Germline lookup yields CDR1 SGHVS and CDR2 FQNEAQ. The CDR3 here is CASSLVTREPQHF. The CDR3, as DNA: TGTGCCAGCAGCTTAGTCACGAGGGAGCCCCAGCATTTT. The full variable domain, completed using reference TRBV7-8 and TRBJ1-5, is GAGVSQSPRYKVAKRGQDVALRCDPISGHVSLFWYQQALGQGPEFLTYFQNEAQLDKSGLPSDRFFAERPEGSVSTLKIQRTQQEDSAVYLCASSLVTREPQHFGDGTRLSIL.

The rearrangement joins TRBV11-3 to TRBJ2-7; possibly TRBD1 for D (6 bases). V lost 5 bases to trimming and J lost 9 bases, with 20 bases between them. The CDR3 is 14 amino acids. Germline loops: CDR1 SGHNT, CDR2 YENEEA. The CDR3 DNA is TGTGCCAGCAGCCCAACGGGACATCGCGGAGGGCAGTACTTC. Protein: CASSPTGHRGGQYF.

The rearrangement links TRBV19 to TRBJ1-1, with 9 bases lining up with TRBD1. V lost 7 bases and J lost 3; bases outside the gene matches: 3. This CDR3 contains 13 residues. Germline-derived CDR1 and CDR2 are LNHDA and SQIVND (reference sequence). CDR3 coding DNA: TGTGCCAGTACCCGGGACAGGGACACTGAAGCTTTCTTT. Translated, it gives CASTRDRDTEAFF. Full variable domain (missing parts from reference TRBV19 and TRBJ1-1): DGGITQSPKYLFRKEGQNVTLSCEQNLNHDAMYWYRQDPGQGLRLIYYSQIVNDFQKGDIAEGYSVSREKKESFPLTVTSAQKNPTAFYLCASTRDRDTEAFFGQGTRLTVV.

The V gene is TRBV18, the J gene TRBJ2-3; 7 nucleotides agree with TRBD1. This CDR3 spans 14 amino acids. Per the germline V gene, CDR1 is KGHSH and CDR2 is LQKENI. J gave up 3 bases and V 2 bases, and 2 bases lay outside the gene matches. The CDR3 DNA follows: TGTGCCAGCTCACCAAAGGGGGCTACAGATACGCAGTATTTT. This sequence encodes CASSPKGATDTQYF.

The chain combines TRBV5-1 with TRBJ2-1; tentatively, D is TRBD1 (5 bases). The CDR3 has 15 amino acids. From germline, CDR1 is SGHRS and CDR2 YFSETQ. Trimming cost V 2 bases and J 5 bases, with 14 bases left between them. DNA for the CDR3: TGCGCCAGCAGCTTCGGACAAAGACCCGACAATGAGCAGTTCTTC. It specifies CASSFGQRPDNEQFF.

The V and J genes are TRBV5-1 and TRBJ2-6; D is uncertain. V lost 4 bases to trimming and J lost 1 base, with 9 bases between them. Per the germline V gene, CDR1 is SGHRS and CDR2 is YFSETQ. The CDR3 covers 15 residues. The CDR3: CASSRTASGANVLTF. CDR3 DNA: TGCGCCAGCAGCCGGACGGCGTCTGGGGCCAACGTCCTGACTTTC.